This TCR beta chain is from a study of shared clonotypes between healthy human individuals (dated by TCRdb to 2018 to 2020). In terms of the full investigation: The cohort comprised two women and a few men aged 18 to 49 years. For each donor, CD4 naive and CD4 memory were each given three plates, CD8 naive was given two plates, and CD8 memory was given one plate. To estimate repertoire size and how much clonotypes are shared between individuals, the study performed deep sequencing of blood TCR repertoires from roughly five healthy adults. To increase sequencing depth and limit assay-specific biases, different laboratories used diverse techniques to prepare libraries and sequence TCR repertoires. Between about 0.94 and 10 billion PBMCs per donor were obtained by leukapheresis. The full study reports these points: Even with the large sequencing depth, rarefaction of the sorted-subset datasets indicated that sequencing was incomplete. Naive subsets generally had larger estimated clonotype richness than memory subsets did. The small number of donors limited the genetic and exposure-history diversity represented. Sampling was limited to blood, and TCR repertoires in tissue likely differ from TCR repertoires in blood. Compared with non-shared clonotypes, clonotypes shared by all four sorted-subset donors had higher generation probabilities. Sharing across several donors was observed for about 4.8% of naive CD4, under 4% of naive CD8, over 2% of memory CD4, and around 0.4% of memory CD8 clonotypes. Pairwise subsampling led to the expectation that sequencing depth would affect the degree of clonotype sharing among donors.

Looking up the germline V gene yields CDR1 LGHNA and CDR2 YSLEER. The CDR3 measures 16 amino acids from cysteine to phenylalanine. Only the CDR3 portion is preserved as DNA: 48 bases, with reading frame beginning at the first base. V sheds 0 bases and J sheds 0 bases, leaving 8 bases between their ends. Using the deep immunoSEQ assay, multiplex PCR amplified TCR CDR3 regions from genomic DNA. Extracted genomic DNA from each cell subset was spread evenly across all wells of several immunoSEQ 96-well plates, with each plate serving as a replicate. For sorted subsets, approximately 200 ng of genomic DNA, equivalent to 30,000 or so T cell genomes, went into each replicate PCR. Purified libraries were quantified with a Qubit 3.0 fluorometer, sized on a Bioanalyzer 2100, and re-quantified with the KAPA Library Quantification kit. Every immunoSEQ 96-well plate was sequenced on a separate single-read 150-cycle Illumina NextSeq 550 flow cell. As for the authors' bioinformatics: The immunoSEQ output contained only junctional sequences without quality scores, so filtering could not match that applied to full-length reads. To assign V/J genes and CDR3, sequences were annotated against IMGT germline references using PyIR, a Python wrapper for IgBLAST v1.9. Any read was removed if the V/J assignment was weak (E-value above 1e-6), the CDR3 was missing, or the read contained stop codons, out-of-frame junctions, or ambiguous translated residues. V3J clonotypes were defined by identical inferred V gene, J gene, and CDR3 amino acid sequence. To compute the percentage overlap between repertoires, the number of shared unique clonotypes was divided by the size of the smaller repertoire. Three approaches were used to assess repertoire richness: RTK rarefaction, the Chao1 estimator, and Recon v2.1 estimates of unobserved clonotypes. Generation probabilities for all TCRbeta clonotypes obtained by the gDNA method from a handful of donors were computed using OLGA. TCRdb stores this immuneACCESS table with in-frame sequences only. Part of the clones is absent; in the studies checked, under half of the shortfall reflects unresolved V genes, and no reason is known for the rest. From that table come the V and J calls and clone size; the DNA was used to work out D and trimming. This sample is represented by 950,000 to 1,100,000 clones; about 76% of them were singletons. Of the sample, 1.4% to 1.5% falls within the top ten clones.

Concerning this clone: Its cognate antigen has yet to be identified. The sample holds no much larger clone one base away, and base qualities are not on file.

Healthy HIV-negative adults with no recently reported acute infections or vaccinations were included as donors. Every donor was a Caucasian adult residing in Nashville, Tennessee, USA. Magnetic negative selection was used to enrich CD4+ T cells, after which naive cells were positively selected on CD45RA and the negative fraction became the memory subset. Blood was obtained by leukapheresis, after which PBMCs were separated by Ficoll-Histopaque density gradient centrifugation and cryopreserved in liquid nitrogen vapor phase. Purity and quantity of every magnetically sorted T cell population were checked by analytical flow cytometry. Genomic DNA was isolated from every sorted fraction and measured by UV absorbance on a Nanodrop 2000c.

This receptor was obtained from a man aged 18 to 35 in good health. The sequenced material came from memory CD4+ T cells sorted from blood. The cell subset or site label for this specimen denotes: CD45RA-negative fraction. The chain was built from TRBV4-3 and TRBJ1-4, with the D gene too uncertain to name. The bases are TGCGCCAGCAGCCAAGACCCCGGGCCAACTAATGAAAAACTGTTTTTT. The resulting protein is CASSQDPGPTNEKLFF.